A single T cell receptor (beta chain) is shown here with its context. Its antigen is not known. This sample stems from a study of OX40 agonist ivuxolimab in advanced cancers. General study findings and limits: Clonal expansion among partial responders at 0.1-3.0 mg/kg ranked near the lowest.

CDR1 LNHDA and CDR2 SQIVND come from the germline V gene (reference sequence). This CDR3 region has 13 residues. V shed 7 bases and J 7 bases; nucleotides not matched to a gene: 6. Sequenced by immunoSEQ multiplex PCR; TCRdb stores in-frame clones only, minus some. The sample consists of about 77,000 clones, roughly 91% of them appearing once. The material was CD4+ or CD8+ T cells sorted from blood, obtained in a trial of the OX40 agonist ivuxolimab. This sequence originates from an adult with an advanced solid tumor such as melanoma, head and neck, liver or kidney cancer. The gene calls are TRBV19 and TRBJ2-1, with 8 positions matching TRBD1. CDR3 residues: CASTGGIGNEQFF. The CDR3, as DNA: TGTGCCAGTACAGGGGGCATAGGGAATGAGCAGTTCTTC. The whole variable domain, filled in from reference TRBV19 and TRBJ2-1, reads DGGITQSPKYLFRKEGQNVTLSCEQNLNHDAMYWYRQDPGQGLRLIYYSQIVNDFQKGDIAEGYSVSREKKESFPLTVTSAQKNPTAFYLCASTGGIGNEQFFGPGTRLTVL.